The text below deals with one T cell receptor beta chain. What it binds is unknown. Clones were read by immunoSEQ multiplex PCR, and TCRdb kept only the in-frame ones, dropping some. The repertoire has fewer than 110,000 clones, 91% of them found once; the top ten carry approximately 1.2%. The V end was cut by 8 bases, the J end by 0 bases, with 14 bases between. The CDR3 length is 15 residues. Germline assignment: CDR1 MDHEN and CDR2 SYDVKM. This sample was included in a study of OX40 agonist ivuxolimab in advanced cancers. Study-level background: From 23 to 79 years was the age range, with a mean of roughly 59 years, and around 84% were male. The eligibility criteria allowed prior anti-PD-1, anti-PD-L1 or anti-CTLA-4 therapy, and under 50% had some.

Notes on the study in general: Averaging showed that CD8+ T cells had more expanded clones than CD4+ did. Low clonal expansion, among the lowest seen, marked partial responders at 0.1-3.0 mg/kg.

The chain employs TRBV28 and TRBJ1-5; D perhaps matches TRBD1 (6 bases). The sequencing here drew on CD4+ or CD8+ T cells sorted from blood, taken in a trial of the OX40 agonist ivuxolimab. The clonotype comes from an adult with an advanced solid tumor such as melanoma, head and neck, liver or kidney cancer. CDR3 protein: CASLRGGYSNQPQHF. The CDR3 bases are TGTGCCAGCTTGCGAGGGGGGTATAGCAATCAGCCCCAGCATTTT.